The entry that follows covers one T cell receptor (beta chain) sequence. This clonotype was counted only a few times. No antigen is known for it. Base qualities are not provided; no much larger clone lies one nucleotide away. This entry comes from a study of response to subunit inactivated influenza vaccine (dated by TCRdb to about 2018). The study in broad terms: The study used deep quantitative T cell receptor repertoire profiling to track responses to a trivalent subunit inactivated influenza vaccine. Findings and caveats that apply to the study as a whole: The authors suggested that each seasonal influenza vaccination may recruit only a limited number of new T cells.

CDR1 and CDR2 are read off the germline V gene as LGHNT and FRNRAP. Between the V and J ends, shortened by 2 bases and 1 base respectively, the junction contains 18 bases. From the cysteine through the phenylalanine, the CDR3 covers 19 amino acids. The read is trimmed to its CDR3 DNA, 57 bases read in frame from base 1. The library relied on RT-PCR. Data came from an Illumina HiSeq 2500. In-frame beta chains were kept once TCRdb had trimmed the public reads at Q25 with fastp and called clones with MiXCR. CDR3 protein sequences are deduplicated, and each keeps its most common genes and DNA. The sample table lists 530,000 or so distinct CDR3 sequences, 25% of them with a count of one. Around 2% of the sample is in the top ten clones.

The starting material was CD4+ T cells sorted from PBMCs, obtained roughly 5 days after vaccination. The receptor's source is a man aged 50 or older who received an inactivated influenza vaccine. Donor details come from another sample of the same person, matched by shared clones. The rearrangement joined TRBV12-5 to TRBJ2-6; the D call is tentative, TRBD1 or TRBD2, as each matches 5 bases. The DNA sequence is as follows: TGTGCTAGTGGTTTGCTTTTGAGGGGCGCGGAATCTGGGGCCAACGTCCTGACTTTC. Its translation reads: CASGLLLRGAESGANVLTF.